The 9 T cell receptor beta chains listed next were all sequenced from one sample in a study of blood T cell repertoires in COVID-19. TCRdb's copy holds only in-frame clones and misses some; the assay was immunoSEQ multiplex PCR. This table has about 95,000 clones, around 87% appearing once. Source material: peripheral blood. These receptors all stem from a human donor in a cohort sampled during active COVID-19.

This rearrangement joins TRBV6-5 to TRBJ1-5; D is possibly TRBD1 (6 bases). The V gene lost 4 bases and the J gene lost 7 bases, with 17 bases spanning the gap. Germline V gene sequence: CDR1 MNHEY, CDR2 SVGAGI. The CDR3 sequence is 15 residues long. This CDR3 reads CASSSTGLVKQPQHF. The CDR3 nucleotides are TGTGCCAGCAGTTCCACAGGGCTGGTGAAACAGCCCCAGCATTTT.

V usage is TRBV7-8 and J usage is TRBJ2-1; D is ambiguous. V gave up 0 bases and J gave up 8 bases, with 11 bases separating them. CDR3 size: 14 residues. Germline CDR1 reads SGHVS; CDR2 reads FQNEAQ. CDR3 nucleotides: TGTGCCAGCAGCTTAGCGGCGCCCCGGGATGAGCAGTTCTTC. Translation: CASSLAAPRDEQFF.

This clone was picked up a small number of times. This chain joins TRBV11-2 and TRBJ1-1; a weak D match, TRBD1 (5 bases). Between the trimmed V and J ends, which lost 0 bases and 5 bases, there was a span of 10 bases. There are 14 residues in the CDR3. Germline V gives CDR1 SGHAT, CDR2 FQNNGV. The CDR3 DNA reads TGTGCCAGCAGCTTAGAGGCAGGGATGACTGAAGCTTTCTTT. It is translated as CASSLEAGMTEAFF.

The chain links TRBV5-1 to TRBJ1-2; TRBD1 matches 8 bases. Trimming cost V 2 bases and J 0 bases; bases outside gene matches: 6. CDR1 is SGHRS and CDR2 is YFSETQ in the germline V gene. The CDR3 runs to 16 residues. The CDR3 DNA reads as TGCGCCAGCAGCTTTGATGGGACAGGTCCTAACTATGGCTACACCTTC. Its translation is CASSFDGTGPNYGYTF.

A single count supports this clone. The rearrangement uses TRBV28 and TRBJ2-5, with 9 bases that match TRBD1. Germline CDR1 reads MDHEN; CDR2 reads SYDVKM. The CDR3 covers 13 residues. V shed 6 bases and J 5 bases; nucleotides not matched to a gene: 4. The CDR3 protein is CASRTGGTETQYF. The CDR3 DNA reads TGTGCCAGCAGGACAGGGGGGACGGAGACCCAGTACTTC.

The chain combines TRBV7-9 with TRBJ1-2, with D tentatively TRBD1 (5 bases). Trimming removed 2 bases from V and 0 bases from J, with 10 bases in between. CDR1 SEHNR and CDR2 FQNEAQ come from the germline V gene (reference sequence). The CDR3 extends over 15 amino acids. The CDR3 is CASSLTGIANYGYTF. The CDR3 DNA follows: TGTGCCAGCAGCTTAACAGGAATAGCTAACTATGGCTACACCTTC.

CDR3 sequence: CAISDRTSSDRETQYF. In nucleotides, the CDR3 is TGTGCCATCAGTGATAGGACTAGCTCAGACCGAGAGACCCAGTACTTC. The rearrangement joins TRBV10-3 to TRBJ2-5; 8 bases fit TRBD2. The CDR3 contains 16 residues. The germline V gene encodes CDR1 ENHRY and CDR2 SYGVKD. Trimming took 3 bases from V and 4 from J; bases not matched to a gene: 10.

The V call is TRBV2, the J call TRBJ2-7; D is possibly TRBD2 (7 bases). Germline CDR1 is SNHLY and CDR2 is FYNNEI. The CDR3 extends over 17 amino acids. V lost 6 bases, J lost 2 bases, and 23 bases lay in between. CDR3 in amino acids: CASRGLQGRYLTYEQYF. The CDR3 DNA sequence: TGTGCCAGCAGGGGACTACAGGGACGTTACCTAACCTACGAGCAGTACTTC.

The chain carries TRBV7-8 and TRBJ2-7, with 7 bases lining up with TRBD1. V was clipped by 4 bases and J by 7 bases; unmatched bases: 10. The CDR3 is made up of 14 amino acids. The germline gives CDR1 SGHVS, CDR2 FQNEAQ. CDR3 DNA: TGTGCCAGCAGCTCGGACAGGTTGGTAATGGAGCAGTACTTC. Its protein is CASSSDRLVMEQYF.